The T cell receptor (beta chain) under discussion was sequenced for a study of T cells after yellow fever vaccination. This CDR3 region has 16 residues. J was trimmed by 7 bases and V by 4 bases; bases with no gene match: 15. Germline values: CDR1 LGHDT, CDR2 YNNKEL (reference sequence). Study-level results: Contamination of FACS-sorted repertoires by abundant clonotypes from the bulk population could occur. Clonotype sharing between CD4 and CD8 compartments was small.

MiXCR, run by TCRdb on the 5' RACE reads, gives a single entry per CDR3 protein. The sample lists about 320,000 distinct CDR3 sequences, roughly 4.3% seen once, with approximately 19% in the top ten. This clonotype occurred a few times. Its cognate antigen is unknown. This chain uses TRBV3-1 with TRBJ1-1, with 7 bases matching TRBD1. The receptor was derived from a man between 18 and 29 years old who received the YFV17D yellow fever vaccine. Source: PBMCs, taken 15 days after the yellow fever booster vaccination. The CDR3 spells CASSPRSERGRGEAFF. CDR3 in DNA: TGTGCCAGCAGCCCAAGATCCGAGAGGGGGCGCGGTGAAGCTTTCTTT.